This TCR beta chain appears in the sequencing data of a study of cytomegalovirus exposure and HLA in healthy donors. General study results and limits: Associated with cytomegalovirus, according to the listing, were 150 to 200 TCR beta chains. First-cohort TCR clusters tended to co-occur in the roughly 120 validation repertoires, a later analysis found.

Donors came from a validation cohort of over a hundred subjects, distinct from the first 666-subject cohort. Comments on this clone: Its target is not known.

V shed 8 bases and J 4 bases; nucleotides not matched to a gene: 11. CDR3 length: 15 amino acids. Germline CDR1 and CDR2: SGHTA and FQGNSA. Assay used: immunoSEQ multiplex PCR; TCRdb lists only in-frame clones, some missing. The sample includes fewer than 60,000 clones, 80% to 90% of them seen just once. J is TRBJ2-1 and V is TRBV7-2; the match to TRBD2 covers 7 bases. The sequenced sample was PBMCs. The clonotype comes from a woman between 18 and 29 years old in good health and CMV-seronegative. The CDR3, as DNA: TGTGCCAGCGGTTCTGGCGGGGGATCATACAATGAGCAGTTCTTC. Translated, it gives CASGSGGGSYNEQFF.